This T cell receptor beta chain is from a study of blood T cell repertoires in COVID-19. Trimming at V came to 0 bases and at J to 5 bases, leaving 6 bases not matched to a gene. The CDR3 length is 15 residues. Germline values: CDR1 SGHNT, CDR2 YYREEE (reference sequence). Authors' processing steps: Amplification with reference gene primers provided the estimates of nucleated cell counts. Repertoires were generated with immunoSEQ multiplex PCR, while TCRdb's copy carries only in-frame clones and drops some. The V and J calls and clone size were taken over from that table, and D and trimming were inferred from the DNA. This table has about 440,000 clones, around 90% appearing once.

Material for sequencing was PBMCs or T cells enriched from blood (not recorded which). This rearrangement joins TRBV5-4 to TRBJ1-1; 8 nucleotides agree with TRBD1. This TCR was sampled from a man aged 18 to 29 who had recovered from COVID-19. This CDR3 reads CASSLGQGLDTEAFF. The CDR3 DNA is TGTGCCAGCAGCTTGGGACAGGGGTTGGATACTGAAGCTTTCTTT.